This TCR beta chain stems from a study of Ad26.COV2.S vaccination and SARS-CoV-2 variants (dated by TCRdb to about 2021). Notes on the research overall: Vaccine-arm donors came from COV1001, a multicentre, randomized, double-blind, placebo-controlled phase I-IIa trial of Ad26.COV2.S in healthy adults. Ad26.COV2.S was administered intramuscularly at a dose of 5x10^10 or 1x10^11 viral particles, either as one shot or as two shots given 56 days apart. The specificity and breadth of SARS-CoV-2-reactive T cell receptors after Ad26.COV2.S vaccination were assessed by TCRbeta repertoire sequencing. The TCR-sequenced set comprised about 30 samples: around 20 Ad26.COV2.S vaccine recipients, 5 placebo recipients and 8 SARS-CoV-2 convalescent individuals. Trial participants were randomized into five groups of five, in which low-dose or high-dose Ad26.COV2.S was given once or twice, or placebo was given on both occasions. Throughout the experiments and outcome assessment, investigators stayed blinded to trial group allocation.

As for this clone: Its target antigen remains unknown. One base away there is no much larger clone; base qualities are not given.

Here is what the overall study found, with its caveats: Spike-specific TCR breadth was higher in Ad26.COV2.S recipients than in placebo recipients (P = 0.0014). The authors noted that the TCR breadth and depth analyses may have underestimated total T cell responses. After vaccination, substantial breadth of spike-specific CD8+ and CD4+ T cell responses was reported. Comparing responses between vaccine doses or regimens was not something the study was powered to do. Non-spike TCR breadth was comparable between vaccine and placebo recipients, consistent with the vaccine containing only spike.

The CDR3 has 15 amino acids, counting the end cysteine and phenylalanine. The kept DNA is CDR3 alone, 45 bases in frame from the first base. CDR1 and CDR2 are read off the germline V gene (reference sequence) as SEHNR and FQNEAQ. The germline ends are 9 bases apart after V is trimmed by 1 base and J by 2 bases. The treatment or condition label here, explained by the study, means: 15 to 20 received Ad26.COV2.S at low or high dose, single or two shots; about 5 received placebo; per-sample allocation not given. Repertoires of vaccine and placebo recipients were sequenced from samples collected on day 63 after the first injection. Between 29 July and 7 August 2020, Cohort 1b enrolled 25 adults aged 18-55 years at one site in Boston, USA. As a vaccine, Ad26.COV2.S was a replication-incompetent adenovirus type 26 vector that expressed a prefusion-stabilized SARS-CoV-2 spike protein derived from the original Wuhan strain.

TCRbeta CDR3 regions were sequenced with the immunoSEQ Assay. After extraction, genomic DNA underwent amplification by bias-controlled multiplex PCR, followed by high-throughput sequencing. Per the authors' processing: Collapsing and filtering of sequences were performed to quantify the absolute abundance of each unique TCRbeta CDR3 region. Usable DNA was measured by amplifying reference genes present in all nucleated cells, and TCRbeta template counts were normalized to that usable DNA to estimate T cell fraction. Repertoire TCRs were annotated as SARS-CoV-2-specific by exact matching of V gene, CDR3 amino acid sequence and J gene to a known reactive TCR set. The reference SARS-CoV-2 TCR set was derived from MIRA and filtered for enrichment in COVID-19-positive ImmuneCODE repertoires, a step that removed public or cross-reactive TCRs. Drawing on the MIRA antigens, annotated TCRs were analysed further at the level of specific ORF or position within ORF. Depth was the summed frequency of annotated unique rearrangements, while breadth was defined as annotated unique rearrangements over total unique productive rearrangements. Two-sided Wilcoxon rank-sum tests were used to compare TCR breadth between groups. What TCRdb holds here is the immuneACCESS table cut down to in-frame rearrangements. Part of the clones is not present; checked against another copy, under half of the missing clones reflect an unresolved V gene, and the others are unexplained. V and J calls and clone size are those listed in that table; D and trimming were worked out from the DNA. Present in this sample are about 480,000 clones, approximately 88% of which were seen just once. The ten largest clones take up about 13% of the sample.

The receptor's source is a person aged 18-65 years who received the Ad26.COV2.S COVID-19 vaccine or a placebo. The chain employs TRBV7-9 and TRBJ2-1; the D region possibly corresponds to TRBD2 (6 bases align). Sample: peripheral blood, taken in a trial of Ad26.COV2.S vaccine versus placebo. The DNA reads TGTGCCAGCAGCTTAGACGGGGGAACCTACAATGAGCAGTTCTTC. It is translated as CASSLDGGTYNEQFF.